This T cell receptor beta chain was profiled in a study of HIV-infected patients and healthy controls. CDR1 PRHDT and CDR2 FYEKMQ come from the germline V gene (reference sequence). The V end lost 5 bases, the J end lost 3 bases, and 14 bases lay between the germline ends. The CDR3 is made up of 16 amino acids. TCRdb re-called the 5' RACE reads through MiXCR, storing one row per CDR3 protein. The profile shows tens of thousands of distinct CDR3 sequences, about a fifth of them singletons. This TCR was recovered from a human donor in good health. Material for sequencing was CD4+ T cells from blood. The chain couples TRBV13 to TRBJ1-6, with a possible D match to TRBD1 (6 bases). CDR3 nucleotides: TGTGCCAGCAGCCTTCAACCGACAGGCTATAATTCACCCCTCCACTTT. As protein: CASSLQPTGYNSPLHF.